The 8 T cell receptor beta chains listed next were all sequenced from one sample in a study of blood T cell repertoires in COVID-19. Profiling relied on immunoSEQ multiplex PCR, and the TCRdb table lists in-frame clones only, not all of them. The profile covers hundreds of thousands of clones, with around 87% appearing a single time and 6.5% to 9.5% taken by the ten largest. Material for sequencing was peripheral blood. Every receptor here comes from a woman aged 45-60 years who had recovered from COVID-19.

The J gene is TRBJ1-4, the V gene TRBV27; D is unresolved. CDR3 length: 16 residues. Germline CDR1 and CDR2: MNHEY and SMNVEV (reference sequence). Trimming cost V 2 bases and J 5 bases, with 15 bases left between them. CDR3 in amino acids: CASSLLLAGRNEKLFF. The CDR3 nucleotides are TGTGCCAGCAGTTTACTCTTAGCGGGCCGAAATGAAAAACTGTTTTTT.

The chain is built from TRBV11-2 and TRBJ2-7, with 7 bases identical to TRBD2. Germline V gene data show CDR1 as SGHAT and CDR2 as FQNNGV. V lost 3 bases, J lost 6 bases, and 8 bases stayed unmatched. This CDR3 spans 14 amino acids. The CDR3 protein is CASSFAVSGGEQYF. The CDR3 DNA sequence: TGTGCCAGCAGCTTTGCTGTCTCGGGGGGCGAGCAGTACTTC.

J is TRBJ1-1 and V is TRBV5-5; TRBD1 aligns across 10 bases. The CDR3 extends over 15 amino acids. CDR1 and CDR2 from the germline V gene are SGHKS and YYEKEE (reference sequence). Germline trimming cut 1 base from V and 5 bases from J; bases unmatched to any gene: 5. CDR3 amino acids: CASSLTEDRGTEAFF. The CDR3 DNA reads TGTGCCAGCAGCTTGACCGAGGACAGGGGGACTGAAGCTTTCTTT.

V usage is TRBV28 and J usage is TRBJ1-1; the D gene is possibly TRBD1 (6 bases). V lost 7 bases and J 4 bases, leaving 13 bases between the germline ends. The V gene's germline CDR1 is MDHEN and CDR2 SYDVKM. CDR3 length: 13 residues. The CDR3: CASKTGPLTEAFF. CDR3 DNA sequence: TGTGCCAGCAAAACAGGGCCACTCACTGAAGCTTTCTTT.

This rearrangement joins TRBV19 to TRBJ1-5; D not certain. CDR3 length: 13 amino acids. Germline-derived CDR1 and CDR2 are LNHDA and SQIVND (reference sequence). Trimming left V 0 bases short and J 5 bases short, with 5 bases between. CDR3 DNA sequence: TGTGCCAGTAGTATAGACGTCGATCAGCCCCAGCATTTT. This codes for CASSIDVDQPQHF.

V usage is TRBV19 and J usage is TRBJ1-2, with 8 bases lining up with TRBD1. With V trimmed by 3 bases and J by 3 bases, 3 bases remained unmatched. From germline, CDR1 is LNHDA and CDR2 SQIVND (reference sequence). This CDR3 is 14 amino acids long. CDR3 amino acids: CASSITQGDYGYTF. DNA for the CDR3: TGTGCCAGTAGTATTACACAGGGGGACTATGGCTACACCTTC.

This chain uses TRBV27 with TRBJ2-7; D might be TRBD1 (5 bases). The CDR3 totals 12 residues. CDR1 is MNHEY, CDR2 SMNVEV, per germline (reference sequence). The ends were cut back, 2 bases at V and 6 bases at J, with 8 bases in the middle. This CDR3 is CASSLQGSEQYF. CDR3 DNA: TGTGCCAGCAGTTTACAGGGATCCGAGCAGTACTTC.

This chain links TRBV5-4 with TRBJ1-3, with 7 positions matching TRBD1. Trimming at V came to 0 bases and at J to 4 bases, leaving 4 bases not matched to a gene. The CDR3 length is 15 residues. Germline CDR1 is SGHNT and CDR2 is YYREEE (reference sequence). The CDR3 is CASSLGGQPGNTIYF. For the CDR3, the DNA is TGTGCCAGCAGCTTGGGGGGACAGCCCGGAAACACCATATATTTT.